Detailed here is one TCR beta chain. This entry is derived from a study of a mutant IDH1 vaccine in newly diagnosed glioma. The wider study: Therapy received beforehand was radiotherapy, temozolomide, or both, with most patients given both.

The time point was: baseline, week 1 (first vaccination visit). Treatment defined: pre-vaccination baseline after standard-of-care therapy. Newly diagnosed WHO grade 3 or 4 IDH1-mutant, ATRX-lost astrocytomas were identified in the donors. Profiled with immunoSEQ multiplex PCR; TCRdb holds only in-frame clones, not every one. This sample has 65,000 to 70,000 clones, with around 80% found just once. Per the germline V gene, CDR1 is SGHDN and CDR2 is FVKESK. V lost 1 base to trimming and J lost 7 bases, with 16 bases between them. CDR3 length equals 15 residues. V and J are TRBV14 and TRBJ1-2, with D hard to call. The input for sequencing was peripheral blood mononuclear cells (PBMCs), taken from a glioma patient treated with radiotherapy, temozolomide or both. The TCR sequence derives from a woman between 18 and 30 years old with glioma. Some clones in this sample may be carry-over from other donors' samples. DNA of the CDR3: TGTGCCAGCAGCCAAGCGGCCAGTCTGAGAGGTGGCTACACCTTC. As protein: CASSQAASLRGGYTF.